This T cell receptor beta chain was found in a study of blood T cell repertoires in COVID-19. The wider study: Samples representing acute and convalescent COVID-19 were sourced from the United States, Italy and Spain. T cells, B-cell-depleted T cells, or PBMCs provided the cDNA or gDNA that served as material.

As handled by the study authors: The authors estimated nucleated cell counts from reference gene primer amplification. This table comes from immunoSEQ multiplex PCR, and its TCRdb copy is limited to in-frame clones, with some not included. That table furnishes V, J and clone size, whereas the DNA furnished D and trimming. The table records over 200,000 clones, around nine tenths of them present only once. In germline, CDR1 is MGHDK, CDR2 SYGVNS. V dropped 7 bases and J dropped 3 bases, with 13 bases sitting between them. The length of the CDR3 is 14 residues. The clonotype comes from a woman in her late teens or twenties who had recovered from COVID-19. The sequenced material came from peripheral blood. The chain carries TRBV25-1 and TRBJ1-5, with a weak D call TRBD1 (5 bases). CDR3 bases: TGTGCCAGCACCCCGGGGGGGTACAATCAGCCCCAGCATTTT. It encodes CASTPGGYNQPQHF.